This T cell receptor (beta chain) originates from a study of T cell repertoires in cytomegalovirus infection. Study details: Recently described HLA-C-restricted plus well-studied HLA-B-restricted CMV epitopes were used.

TCRdb itself ran the reads through MiXCR, one entry per CDR3 protein. Of roughly 800,000 distinct CDR3 sequences detected, almost 30% appear once; the ten largest clones hold under 15%. The CDR3 length is 14 residues. Trimming cost V 5 bases and J 6 bases, with 16 bases left between them. The germline V gene encodes CDR1 SGHVS and CDR2 FQNEAQ. In this sample, this clonotype turned up once. Antigen specificity is unknown. A much larger clone differs from this one at a single base, so this may be a read error. This specimen consisted of cultured CD8+ T cells from PBMCs, obtained from culture after CMV antigen stimulation. The clonotype was recovered from a human donor in good health (CMV status not recorded). Some clones in this sample may be carry-over from other donors' samples. V gene TRBV7-8 combines with J gene TRBJ1-2; D uncertain. CDR3 nucleotides: TGTGCCAGCAGCCACCTGATCTTGGATGATGGCTACACCTTC. This encodes CASSHLILDDGYTF. Based on the CDR3 plus reference TRBV7-8 and TRBJ1-2, the full variable domain is GAGVSQSPRYKVAKRGQDVALRCDPISGHVSLFWYQQALGQGPEFLTYFQNEAQLDKSGLPSDRFFAERPEGSVSTLKIQRTQQEDSAVYLCASSHLILDDGYTFGSGTRLTVV.